This T cell receptor (beta chain) was sequenced during a study of T cells in Graves' hyperthyroidism and ophthalmopathy. This clonotype was picked up many times. After removal of 1 base from V and 2 bases from J, the junction contained 3 bases not matched to a gene. Germline loops: CDR1 LGHDT, CDR2 YNNKEL (reference sequence). The CDR3 has 15 amino acids. Amplified TCR beta CDR3 regions derived from RNA transcripts. Carried out on the TCR CDR3, a first-round RT-PCR used the HTBI primer set. TCRdb passed the multiplex PCR reads through MiXCR, listing each CDR3 protein once. The profile shows about 600,000 distinct CDR3 sequences, over 12% of them singletons.

The TCR sequence derives from a woman aged 18-35 years with Graves' ophthalmopathy. This chain connects TRBV3-1 to TRBJ2-7; 9 nucleotides align to TRBD1. Material for sequencing was blood. CDR3 sequence (DNA): TGTGCCAGCAGCCAAGGGACAGGGGATCCCTACGAGCAGTACTTC. This sequence encodes CASSQGTGDPYEQYF.